This T cell receptor (beta chain) emerged from a study of beta chain features in type 1 diabetes. Findings and caveats of the study: VDJ junctions sequenced from type 1 diabetes patients showed fewer insertions and more deletions. The analysis here could not establish whether HLA type shapes TCRB rearrangement. Sequencing from cDNA could over-represent high-TCR-expressing cells.

This clone was detected a few times. Its antigen is as yet unknown. The V gene lost 3 bases and the J gene lost 6 bases, with 7 bases spanning the gap. The CDR3 sequence is 12 residues long. Germline CDR1 SEHNR, CDR2 FQNEAQ (reference sequence). The entirety of the isolated RNA underwent reverse transcription, so expressed TCRB transcripts were sequenced. Sequencing was performed with immunoSEQ multiplex PCR; in TCRdb, only in-frame clones are kept and a portion is missing. The data show about 410,000 clones, with approximately 14% seen just once and roughly 0.035% held by the top ten. The V gene is TRBV7-9, the J gene TRBJ2-3, with D uncertain. This clonotype was sampled from a man younger than 45 in good health. Sequences were obtained from naive CD4+ T cells from blood. This CDR3 is CASSFVGDTQYF. The CDR3 DNA is TGTGCCAGCAGCTTTGTGGGGGATACGCAGTATTTT.